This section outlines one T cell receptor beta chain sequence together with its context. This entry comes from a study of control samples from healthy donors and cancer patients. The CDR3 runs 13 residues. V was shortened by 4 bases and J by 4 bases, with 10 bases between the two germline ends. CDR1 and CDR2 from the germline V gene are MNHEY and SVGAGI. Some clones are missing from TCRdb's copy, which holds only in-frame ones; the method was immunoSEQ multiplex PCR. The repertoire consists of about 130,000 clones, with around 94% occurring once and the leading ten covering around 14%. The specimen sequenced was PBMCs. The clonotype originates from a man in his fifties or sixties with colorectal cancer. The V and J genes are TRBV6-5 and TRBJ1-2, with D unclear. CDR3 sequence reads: CASSSTRSYGYTF. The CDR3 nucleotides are TGTGCCAGCAGTTCGACACGCTCCTATGGCTACACCTTC.